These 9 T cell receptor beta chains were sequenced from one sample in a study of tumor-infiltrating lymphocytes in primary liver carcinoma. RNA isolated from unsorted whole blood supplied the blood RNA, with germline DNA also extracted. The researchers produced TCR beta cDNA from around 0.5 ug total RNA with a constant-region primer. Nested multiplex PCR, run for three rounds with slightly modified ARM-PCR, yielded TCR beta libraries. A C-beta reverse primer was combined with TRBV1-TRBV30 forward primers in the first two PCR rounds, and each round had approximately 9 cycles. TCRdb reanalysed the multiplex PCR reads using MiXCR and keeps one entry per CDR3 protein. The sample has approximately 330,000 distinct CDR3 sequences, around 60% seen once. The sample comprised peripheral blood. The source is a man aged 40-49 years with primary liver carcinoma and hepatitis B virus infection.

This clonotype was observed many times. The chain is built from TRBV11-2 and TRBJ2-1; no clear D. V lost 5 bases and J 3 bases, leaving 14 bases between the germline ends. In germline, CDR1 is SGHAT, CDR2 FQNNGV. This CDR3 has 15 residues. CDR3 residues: CASSPGADLYNEQFF. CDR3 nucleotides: TGTGCCAGCAGCCCGGGTGCGGACCTCTACAATGAGCAGTTCTTC.

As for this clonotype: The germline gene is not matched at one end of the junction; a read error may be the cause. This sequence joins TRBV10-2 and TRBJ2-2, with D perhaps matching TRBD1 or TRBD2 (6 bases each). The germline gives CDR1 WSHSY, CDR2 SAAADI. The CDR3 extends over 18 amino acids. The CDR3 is CASSRGTAIARDTGEQFF. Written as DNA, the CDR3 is TGCGCCAGCAGTAGAGGGACTGCAATCGCGAGGGACACCGGGGAGCAGTTTTTT.

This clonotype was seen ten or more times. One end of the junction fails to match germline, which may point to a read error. The CDR3 sequence is CGSGSISSYNEQFF. The CDR3 DNA is TGTGGCAGCGGGAGTATAAGCTCCTACAATGAGCAGTTCTTC. The chain joins TRBV6-2 or TRBV6-3 to TRBJ2-1, with TRBD2 matching 8 bases. Germline CDR1 and CDR2: MNHEY and SVGEGT. The CDR3 covers 14 residues.

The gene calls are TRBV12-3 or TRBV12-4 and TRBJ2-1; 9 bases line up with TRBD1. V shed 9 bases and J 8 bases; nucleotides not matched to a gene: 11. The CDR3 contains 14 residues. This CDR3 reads CASNPGQGRHEQFF. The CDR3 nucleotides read TGTGCCAGTAATCCGGGACAGGGTCGTCATGAGCAGTTCTTC.

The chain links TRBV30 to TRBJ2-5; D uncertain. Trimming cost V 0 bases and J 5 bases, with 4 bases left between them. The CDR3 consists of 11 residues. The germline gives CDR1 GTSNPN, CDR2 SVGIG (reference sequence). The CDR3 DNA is TGTGCCTGGAGTGTATTTGAGACCCAGTACTTC. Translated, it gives CAWSVFETQYF.

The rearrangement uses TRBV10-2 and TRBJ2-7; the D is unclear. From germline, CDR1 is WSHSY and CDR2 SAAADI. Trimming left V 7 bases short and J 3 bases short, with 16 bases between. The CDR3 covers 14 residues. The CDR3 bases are TGCGCCAGCACCCCCTGGGCTGACGGCTACGAGCAGTACTTC. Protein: CASTPWADGYEQYF.

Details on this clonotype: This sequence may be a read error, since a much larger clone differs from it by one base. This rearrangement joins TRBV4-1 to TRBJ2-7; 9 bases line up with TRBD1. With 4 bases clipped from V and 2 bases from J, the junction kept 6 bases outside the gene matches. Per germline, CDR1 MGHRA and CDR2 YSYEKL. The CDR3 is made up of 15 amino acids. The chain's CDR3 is CASSPRQGVTYEQYF. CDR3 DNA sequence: TGCGCCAGCAGCCCAAGACAGGGGGTGACCTACGAGCAGTACTTC.

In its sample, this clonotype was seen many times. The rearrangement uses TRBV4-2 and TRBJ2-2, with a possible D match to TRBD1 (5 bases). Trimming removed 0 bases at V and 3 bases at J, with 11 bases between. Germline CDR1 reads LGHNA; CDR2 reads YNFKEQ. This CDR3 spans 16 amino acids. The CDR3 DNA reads TGTGCCAGCAGCCAAGACTCCAAGGGGTACACCGGGGAGCTGTTTTTT. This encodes CASSQDSKGYTGELFF.

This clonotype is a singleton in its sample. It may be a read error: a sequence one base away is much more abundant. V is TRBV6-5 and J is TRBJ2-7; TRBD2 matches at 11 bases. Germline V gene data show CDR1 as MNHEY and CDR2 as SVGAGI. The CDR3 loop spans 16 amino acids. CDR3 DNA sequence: TGTGCCAGGAGTTACCGACCGGGACTAGCGGACTACGAGCAGTACTTC. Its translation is CARSYRPGLADYEQYF.